This TCR beta chain was captured in a study of response to subunit inactivated influenza vaccine. TCRdb reprocessed the RT-PCR reads via MiXCR and lists one record per CDR3 protein. The sample yields 860,000 or so distinct CDR3 sequences, 21% seen once. This CDR3 has 15 residues. The V gene's germline CDR1 is SNHLY and CDR2 FYNNEI. A few counts support this clonotype. Its target is unknown. Germline is not matched at one junction end, which may reflect a read error. Findings of the study overall: New T cells are recruited in small numbers by each seasonal influenza vaccination, according to the authors' suggestion.

Here the sequenced sample was PBMCs from blood, taken more than 4 days after vaccination. V is TRBV2 and J is TRBJ2-7, with 7 positions matching TRBD2. The sequence derives from a man aged 50 to 60 who received an inactivated influenza vaccine. CDR3 coding DNA: TGTGCCAGCACTGAACATGTGCGGGAGTTCCACGAGCAGTACTTC. Its translation is CASTEHVREFHEQYF.